The next 15 T cell receptor beta chains were all read from a single sample in a study of blood T cell repertoires in COVID-19. Sequencing used immunoSEQ multiplex PCR; TCRdb keeps in-frame clones, though not all of them. The sample contains fewer than 90,000 clones, approximately 80% of which appear only once. The specimen was peripheral blood. The receptor set was obtained from a man between 65 and 85 years old with COVID-19, enrolled during active disease.

This clone was recorded once. The chain has TRBV18 and TRBJ1-6; D uncertain. The length of the CDR3 is 15 residues. V was cut by 2 bases and J by 6 bases, with 11 bases left in between. The germline V gene encodes CDR1 KGHSH and CDR2 LQKENI. The CDR3 loop reads CASSPGGTLNSPLHF. CDR3 DNA: TGTGCCAGCTCACCAGGCGGAACCCTTAATTCACCCCTCCACTTT.

This clone occurred once. The V call is TRBV6-2 or TRBV6-3, the J call TRBJ2-7, with 9 positions matching TRBD1. The germline CDR1 and CDR2 sequences are MNHEY and SVGEGT. With 5 bases clipped from V and 6 bases from J, the junction kept 8 bases outside the gene matches. The CDR3 contains 14 residues. CDR3 residues: CASSRQGVPSEQYF. The CDR3 DNA reads TGTGCCAGCAGTCGACAGGGGGTCCCGAGCGAGCAGTACTTC.

DNA for the CDR3: TGCGCCAGCAGCCAGGGGGCGGCAGCTTTCTTT. It is translated as CASSQGAAAFF. The chain combines TRBV4-3 with TRBJ1-1, with a tentative D call TRBD1 (6 bases). The germline V and J ends were trimmed by 3 bases and 10 bases, with 9 bases remaining between them. The CDR3 covers 11 residues. Per germline, CDR1 LGHNA and CDR2 YSLEER.

This clone was observed a single time. The chain couples TRBV7-2 to TRBJ2-2; D might be TRBD2 (7 bases). CDR1 is SGHTA and CDR2 is FQGNSA in the germline V gene. The CDR3 is made up of 15 amino acids. The ends were cut back, 1 base at V and 6 bases at J, with 12 bases in the middle. The CDR3 DNA sequence: TGTGCCAGCAGCTTAGATGGGGGGGCGGCCGGGGAGCTGTTTTTT. It is translated as CASSLDGGAAGELFF.

This clone was counted only a few times. The CDR3 DNA sequence: TGTGCCAGCAGCCAAGGGCTAGCGGGGAGAGGCGAGCAGTACTTC. Translating gives CASSQGLAGRGEQYF. The chain has TRBV3-1 (or the pseudogene TRBV3-2) and TRBJ2-7; 9 bases map to TRBD2. V lost 1 base and J lost 6; bases outside the gene matches: 7. CDR1 and CDR2 from the germline V gene are LGHDT and YNNKEL (reference sequence). There are 15 residues in the CDR3.

This clone turned up a few times. This chain joins TRBV10-3 and TRBJ2-1, with 9 bases matching TRBD1. CDR3 length: 12 residues. The trim removed 6 bases at V and 8 bases at J, leaving 2 bases unmatched. Germline-derived CDR1 and CDR2 are ENHRY and SYGVKD. CDR3 bases: TGTGCCATCAGCGACAGGGGGTATGAGCAGTTCTTC. Its protein is CAISDRGYEQFF.

The V and J genes are TRBV28 and TRBJ2-1; a possible D gene is TRBD1 (5 bases). CDR1 is MDHEN, CDR2 SYDVKM, per germline. This CDR3 has 11 residues. Between the trimmed V and J ends, which lost 5 bases and 10 bases, there was a span of 9 bases. The CDR3 here is CASSRRTEQFF. CDR3 sequence (DNA): TGTGCCAGCAGTCGCCGGACAGAGCAGTTCTTC. The complete variable domain, with remaining parts taken from reference TRBV28 and TRBJ2-1, reads DVKVTQSSRYLVKRTGEKVFLECVQDMDHENMFWYRQDPGLGLRLIYFSYDVKMKEKGDIPEGYSVSREKKERFSLILESASTNQTSMYLCASSRRTEQFFGPGTRLTVL.

This clone was detected only once. This chain uses TRBV3-1 (or the pseudogene TRBV3-2) with TRBJ1-1; no clear D. CDR1 and CDR2 (germline): LGHDT, YNNKEL (reference sequence). With 1 base removed from V and 4 bases from J, the gap between germline ends came to 16 bases. This CDR3 is 16 amino acids long. CDR3 residues: CASSQGGGREGTEAFF. DNA for the CDR3: TGTGCCAGCAGCCAAGGAGGAGGTAGGGAGGGCACTGAAGCTTTCTTT.

The table lists this clone with a few counts. The chain employs TRBV19 and TRBJ1-2; D perhaps matches TRBD1 (5 bases). The CDR3 covers 16 residues. V dropped 4 bases and J dropped 5 bases, with 20 bases sitting between them. Germline V gene data show CDR1 as LNHDA and CDR2 as SQIVND (reference sequence). This CDR3 is CASSRGSRDVVYGYTF. CDR3 DNA: TGTGCCAGTAGTAGGGGATCCAGGGATGTAGTTTATGGCTACACCTTC.

This CDR3 reads CASSLTFSARAKNIQYF. CDR3 nucleotide sequence: TGTGCCAGCAGTCTTACCTTTAGCGCAAGGGCCAAAAACATTCAGTACTTC. This chain uses TRBV6-6 with TRBJ2-4, with D tentatively TRBD2 (5 bases). CDR3 size: 17 residues. Germline assignment: CDR1 MNHNY and CDR2 SVGAGI (reference sequence). Trimming removed 5 bases at V and 1 base at J, with 18 bases between.

This chain connects TRBV21-1 to TRBJ2-7; the DNA was not used to check the table's D call, TRBD2. TRBV21-1 is a listed pseudogene. This CDR3 has 16 residues. This chain's CDR3 is CASSNLGLAGFNEQYF. The CDR3 DNA reads TGTGCCAGCAGCAACCTTGGACTAGCGGGATTCAACGAGCAGTACTTC.

The chain carries TRBV2 and TRBJ1-2; D gene ambiguous. Trimming took off 1 base at V and 7 bases at J, with 16 bases between the two ends. There are 15 residues in the CDR3. Germline-derived CDR1 and CDR2 are SNHLY and FYNNEI. CDR3 in DNA: TGTGCCAGCAGTGAAGGTCGGGTGAACGCCCCTGGCTACACCTTC. Translated, it gives CASSEGRVNAPGYTF.

This clone was counted ten times or more. CDR3 nucleotides: TGTGCCAGCAGCTTAGCCCGGCGGGGGCGGTGGACTGAAGCTTTCTTT. Its translation is CASSLARRGRWTEAFF. The V gene is TRBV7-9, the J gene TRBJ1-1, with TRBD1 as a possible D gene (6 bases). There are 16 residues in the CDR3. The V gene lost 0 bases and the J gene lost 5 bases, with 16 bases spanning the gap. Germline V gene data show CDR1 as SEHNR and CDR2 as FQNEAQ (reference sequence). The whole variable domain, filled in from reference TRBV7-9 and TRBJ1-1, reads DTGVSQNPRHKITKRGQNVTFRCDPISEHNRLYWYRQTLGQGPEFLTYFQNEAQLEKSRLLSDRFSAERPKGSFSTLEIQRTEQGDSAMYLCASSLARRGRWTEAFFGQGTRLTVV.

This clone was counted a few times. The chain recombines TRBV4-3 with TRBJ1-2, with 7 bases matching TRBD1. The CDR3 is 16 residues long. V lost 0 bases, J lost 0 bases, and 4 bases stayed unmatched. Per the germline V gene, CDR1 is LGHNA and CDR2 is YSLEER. CDR3 region: CASSQDTGTANYGYTF. Here the CDR3 DNA reads TGCGCCAGCAGCCAAGATACAGGGACAGCTAACTATGGCTACACCTTC.

This clone was seen just once. The V and J genes are TRBV18 and TRBJ1-3; D remains unclear. CDR1 and CDR2 from the germline V gene are KGHSH and LQKENI. The CDR3 has 11 residues. The ends were cut back, 6 bases at V and 4 bases at J, with 4 bases in the middle. CDR3 coding DNA: TGTGCCAGCTCCCAGGGAAACACCATATATTTT. Translation gives CASSQGNTIYF.